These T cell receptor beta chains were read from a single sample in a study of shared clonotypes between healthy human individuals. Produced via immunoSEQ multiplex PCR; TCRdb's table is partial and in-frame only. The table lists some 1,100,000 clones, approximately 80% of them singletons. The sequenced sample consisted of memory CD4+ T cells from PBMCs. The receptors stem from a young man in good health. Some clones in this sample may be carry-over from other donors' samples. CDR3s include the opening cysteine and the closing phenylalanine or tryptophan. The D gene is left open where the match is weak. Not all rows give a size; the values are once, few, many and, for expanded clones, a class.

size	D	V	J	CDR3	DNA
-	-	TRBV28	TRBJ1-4	CASSRQTGDEKLFF	TGTGCCAGCAGTCGTCAGACCGGGGATGAAAAACTGTTTTTT
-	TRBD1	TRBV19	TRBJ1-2	CASSTMTGNYGYTF	TGTGCCAGTAGTACGATGACAGGGAACTATGGCTACACCTTC
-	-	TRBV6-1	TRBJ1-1	CASSLRLLNTEAFF	TGTGCCAGCAGTCTTCGCCTTCTGAACACTGAAGCTTTCTTT
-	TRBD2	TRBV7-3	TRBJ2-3	CASSLLGLALDTQYF	TGTGCCAGCAGCTTACTGGGACTAGCGCTAGATACGCAGTATTTT
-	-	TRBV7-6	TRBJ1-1	CASSWGRQYTEAFF	TGTGCCAGCAGCTGGGGGAGGCAGTACACTGAAGCTTTCTTT
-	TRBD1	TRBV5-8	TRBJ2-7	CASSWTGTPYEQYF	TGTGCCAGCAGCTGGACAGGGACCCCCTACGAGCAGTACTTC
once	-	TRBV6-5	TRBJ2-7	CASSSTGVPSFYEQYF	TGTGCCAGCAGTTCAACGGGAGTTCCTAGTTTCTACGAGCAGTACTTC
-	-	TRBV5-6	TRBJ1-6	CASSKRDVLHF	TGTGCCAGCAGCAAACGGGACGTCCTCCACTTT
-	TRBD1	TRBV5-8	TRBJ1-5	CASGQGGSNQPQHF	TGTGCCAGTGGACAGGGGGGTAGCAATCAGCCCCAGCATTTT
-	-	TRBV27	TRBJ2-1	CASSSSPLEQFF	TGTGCCAGCAGTTCCTCACCCCTGGAGCAGTTCTTC
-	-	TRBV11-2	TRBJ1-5	CASSLDRPQPQHF	TGTGCCAGCAGCTTAGATCGGCCACAGCCCCAGCATTTT
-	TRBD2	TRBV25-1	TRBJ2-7	CASSSGDKSYEQYF	TGTGCCAGCTCTAGCGGAGACAAATCCTACGAGCAGTACTTC
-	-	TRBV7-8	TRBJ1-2	CASSPRGGYGYTF	TGTGCCAGCAGCCCCCGGGGGGGCTATGGCTACACCTTC
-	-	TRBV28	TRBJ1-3	CASSFGRARNTIYF	TGTGCCAGCAGTTTCGGCAGGGCCAGAAACACCATATATTTT
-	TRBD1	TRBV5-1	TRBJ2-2	CASTIQGAGTGELFF	TGCGCCAGCACTATACAGGGGGCGGGCACCGGGGAGCTGTTTTTT
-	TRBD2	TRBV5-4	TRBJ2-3	CASSLAGGGDTQYF	TGTGCCAGCAGCTTGGCGGGGGGAGGAGATACGCAGTATTTT
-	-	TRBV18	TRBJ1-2	CASSRETGRVGYTF	TGTGCCAGCTCACGAGAAACAGGGCGCGTTGGCTACACCTTC